The 17 T cell receptor beta chains given below trace back to one sample, sequenced in a study of human T cells and chemical hapten exposure. The sample's time point: patch test 2, 6 weeks after DPC sensitization. Specified treatment: therapeutic diphenylcyclopropenone sensitization with weekly scalp DPC. In TCRdb, the RACE reads were re-called with MiXCR into one record per CDR3 protein. The profile shows 95,000 or so distinct CDR3 sequences, over 9.5% of them singletons. This material consisted of whole blood, taken in connection with sensitization to the hapten diphenylcyclopropenone (DPC). The source of these receptors is a woman aged 40 to 50 with alopecia areata. Some clones in this sample may be carry-over from other donors' samples.

This clonotype has ten or more counts. This chain connects TRBV12-3 or TRBV12-4 to TRBJ2-7; no clear D. V was clipped by 6 bases and J by 6 bases, with 12 bases between them. CDR3 length equals 12 residues. As DNA, the CDR3 is TGTGCCAGCAGCCGGACGGTCGGCGAGCAGTACTTC. Encoded protein: CASSRTVGEQYF.

The sample holds many counts of this clonotype. This chain links TRBV4-3 with TRBJ2-3, with 9 bases that match TRBD1. The CDR3 covers 16 residues. CDR1 and CDR2 (germline): LGHNA, YSLEER. V shed 1 base, J shed 5 bases, and the junction held 7 bases outside the gene matches. CDR3 residues: CASSQALTGGEDTQYF. As DNA, the CDR3 is TGCGCCAGCAGCCAAGCGCTGACAGGGGGAGAAGATACGCAGTATTTT.

The rearrangement uses TRBV5-4 and TRBJ1-1, with D maybe TRBD1 (5 bases). V was clipped by 6 bases and J by 3 bases, with 15 bases between them. This CDR3 has 14 residues. Germline V gives CDR1 SGHNT, CDR2 YYREEE (reference sequence). This CDR3 reads CASNMGGSDTEAFF. As DNA, the CDR3 is TGTGCCAGCAACATGGGGGGTTCGGACACTGAAGCTTTCTTT.

In this sample, this clonotype turned up many times. Here the CDR3 DNA reads TGTGCCAGCAGTCCCAGGGGGATGGGAGGCTACACCTTC. Encoded protein: CASSPRGMGGYTF. V is TRBV25-1 and J is TRBJ1-2, with 7 bases fitting TRBD1. J gave up 8 bases and V 5 bases, and 8 bases lay outside the gene matches. CDR3 length equals 13 residues. CDR1 is MGHDK, CDR2 SYGVNS, per germline.

This chain joins TRBV29-1 and TRBJ2-1; D might be TRBD2 (5 bases). V dropped 1 base and J dropped 10 bases, with 14 bases sitting between them. The V gene's germline CDR1 is SQVTM and CDR2 ANQGSEA. The CDR3 extends over 13 amino acids. The CDR3 DNA reads TGCAGCGTTGAAGGAGACTCCCGCGGGGAGCAGTTCTTC. Translating it yields CSVEGDSRGEQFF.

This clonotype has a count of ten or more. The V gene is TRBV28, the J gene TRBJ2-7, with D perhaps given as TRBD1 or TRBD2 (6 bases each). This CDR3 comprises 14 residues. Trimming took 1 base from V and 3 from J, leaving 10 bases between them. CDR1 and CDR2 from the germline V gene are MDHEN and SYDVKM. The chain's CDR3 is CASSLLGGLYEQYF. In nucleotides, the CDR3 is TGTGCCAGCAGTTTATTGGGGGGCCTCTACGAGCAGTACTTC.

This clonotype showed up just a few times. The V gene is TRBV20-1, the J gene TRBJ2-1; TRBD1 or TRBD2 may be the D gene (6 bases each). The germline V gene has CDR1 DFQATT and CDR2 SNEGSKA (reference sequence). V was shortened by 3 bases and J by 8 bases, with 20 bases between the two germline ends. This CDR3 has 15 residues. In nucleotides, the CDR3 is TGCAGTGCTAGCCTGGGACTTACCAGGGGCGATGAGCAGTTCTTC. Protein: CSASLGLTRGDEQFF.

In this sample, this clonotype turned up many times. The genes are TRBV25-1 and TRBJ1-1, with a possible D match to TRBD1 (5 bases). This CDR3 is built from 17 residues. V lost 7 bases, J lost 2 bases, and 23 bases lay in between. Per germline, CDR1 MGHDK and CDR2 SYGVNS. The CDR3 sequence is CASTPPAFAGINTEAFF. The DNA of the CDR3 is TGTGCCAGCACTCCGCCCGCCTTTGCAGGGATTAACACTGAAGCTTTCTTT.

The V and J genes are TRBV18 and TRBJ2-5; perhaps TRBD1 as D (5 bases). The germline gives CDR1 KGHSH, CDR2 LQKENI. Trimming took 3 bases from V and 1 from J, leaving 9 bases between them. The CDR3 spans 14 residues. For the CDR3, the DNA is TGTGCCAGCTCACCCACAGGCGGCCAAGAGACCCAGTACTTC. Its protein is CASSPTGGQETQYF.

Regarding this clonotype: With a much larger clone just one base away, this may be a read error. The chain combines TRBV30 with TRBJ1-1, with TRBD1 as a possible D gene (6 bases). Per the germline V gene, CDR1 is GTSNPN and CDR2 is SVGIG (reference sequence). The CDR3 totals 13 residues. The CDR3 loop reads CAWSPDSPVEALF. Here the CDR3 DNA reads TGTGCCTGGAGTCCGGACAGCCCAGTTGAAGCTCTCTTT.

There are many counts of this clonotype. The chain is built from TRBV6-2 or TRBV6-3 and TRBJ2-4; 11 nucleotides line up with TRBD2. Trimming removed 3 bases from V and 6 bases from J; junction bases left unmatched: 1. There are 14 residues in the CDR3. Looked up from germline, CDR1 is MNHEY and CDR2 is SVGEGT. The CDR3 bases are TGTGCCAGCAGTTATGGGACTAGCGGAAACATTCAGTACTTC. As protein: CASSYGTSGNIQYF.

This chain joins TRBV28 and TRBJ1-1; TRBD1 matches 7 bases. CDR1 is MDHEN, CDR2 SYDVKM, per germline. The J segment lost 8 bases and the V segment lost 4 bases, leaving 10 bases of the junction unmatched. CDR3 length equals 14 residues. The CDR3 DNA is TGTGCCAGCAGTTCGGACAGGATACGGCTGGAAGCTTTCTTT. This codes for CASSSDRIRLEAFF.

This clonotype was counted many times. In nucleotides, the CDR3 is TGCGCCAGCAGCCAAGACGGTCGGAGGGCTAGCGGGAGCCCAGATACGCAGTATTTT. This sequence encodes CASSQDGRRASGSPDTQYF. This rearrangement joins TRBV4-3 to TRBJ2-3; 10 bases match TRBD2. The germline V gene has CDR1 LGHNA and CDR2 YSLEER. The ends lost 0 bases at V and 4 bases at J; junction bases unmatched: 13. The CDR3 loop spans 19 amino acids.

This clonotype was seen a few times. The rearrangement links TRBV3-1 to TRBJ1-1; D gene uncertain. CDR3 length equals 12 residues. The V end was cut by 1 base, the J end by 5 bases, with 5 bases between. Germline-derived CDR1 and CDR2 are LGHDT and YNNKEL (reference sequence). The CDR3 nucleotides read TGTGCCAGCAGCCAAGCCTTGACTGAAGCTTTCTTT. This codes for CASSQALTEAFF.

This clonotype has ten or more counts. The chain joins TRBV5-5 to TRBJ1-5; 8 bases agree with TRBD1. Trimming removed 4 bases from V and 11 bases from J; junction bases left unmatched: 8. The germline V gene encodes CDR1 SGHKS and CDR2 YYEKEE (reference sequence). The CDR3 is 13 residues long. The CDR3: CASSVDRVLAQHF. The CDR3 DNA sequence: TGTGCCAGCAGCGTGGACAGGGTCTTGGCCCAGCATTTT.

This clonotype was found many times. The rearrangement links TRBV5-6 to TRBJ2-7; D not resolved. The CDR3 loop spans 15 amino acids. Trimming took off 4 bases at V and 3 bases at J, with 17 bases between the two ends. Germline values: CDR1 SGHDT, CDR2 YYEEEE. The CDR3: CASSARDNLLYEQYF. The CDR3 nucleotides read TGTGCCAGCAGCGCCCGAGACAACCTCCTCTACGAGCAGTACTTC.

This clonotype was observed a few times. J is TRBJ2-2 and V is TRBV20-1; 8 bases match TRBD2. There are 15 residues in the CDR3. Looked up from germline, CDR1 is DFQATT and CDR2 is SNEGSKA (reference sequence). Unmatched junction bases numbered 8, after V lost 3 bases and J lost 5 bases. The CDR3 sequence: CSASEREKGTGELFF. The CDR3 DNA is TGCAGTGCTAGCGAGCGGGAGAAAGGAACCGGGGAGCTGTTTTTT.